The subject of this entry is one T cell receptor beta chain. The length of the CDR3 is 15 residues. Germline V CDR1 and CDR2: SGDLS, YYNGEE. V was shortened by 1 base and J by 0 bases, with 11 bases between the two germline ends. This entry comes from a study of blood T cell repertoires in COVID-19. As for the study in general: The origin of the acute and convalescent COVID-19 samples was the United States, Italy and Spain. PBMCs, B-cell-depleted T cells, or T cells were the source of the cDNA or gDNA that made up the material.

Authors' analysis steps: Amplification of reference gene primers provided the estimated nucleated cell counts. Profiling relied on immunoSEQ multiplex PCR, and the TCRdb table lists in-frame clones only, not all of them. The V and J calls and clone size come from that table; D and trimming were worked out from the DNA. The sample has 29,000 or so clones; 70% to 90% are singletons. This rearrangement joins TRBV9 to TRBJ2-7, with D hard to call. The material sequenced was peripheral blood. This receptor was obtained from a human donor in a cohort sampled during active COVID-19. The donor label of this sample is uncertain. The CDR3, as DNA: TGTGCCAGCAGCGTAACTTCGTCTAGCTCCTACGAGCAGTACTTC. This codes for CASSVTSSSSYEQYF.